The rows below give T cell receptor beta chains drawn from one sample of a study of blood T cell repertoires in COVID-19. The protocol was immunoSEQ multiplex PCR, while the TCRdb copy is restricted to in-frame clones and leaves out a portion. This sample has roughly 220,000 clones; 88% occur once, and the top ten carry roughly 14%. What was sequenced was PBMCs or T cells enriched from blood (not recorded which). The receptors come from a woman in her 50s with acute COVID-19. CDR3s include the opening cysteine and the closing phenylalanine or tryptophan. Each record gives: clone size, J gene, V gene, D gene, CDR3 protein, CDR3 DNA. D genes are given only for firm matches. Some rows have no size entry. The others give once, few or many, or a class for an expanded clone.

abundance: NA
j_gene: TRBJ2-7
v_gene: TRBV7-9
d_gene: TRBD2
CDR3aa: CASSPGLAGSSYEQYF
CDR3nt: TGTGCCAGCAGCCCCGGACTAGCGGGGAGCTCCTACGAGCAGTACTTC

abundance: NA
j_gene: TRBJ1-2
v_gene: TRBV9
d_gene: NA
CDR3aa: CASSTGQSYGYTF
CDR3nt: TGTGCCAGCAGCACCGGACAGAGCTATGGCTACACCTTC

abundance: NA
j_gene: TRBJ2-7
v_gene: TRBV2
d_gene: TRBD1
CDR3aa: CASSNRGFEQYF
CDR3nt: TGTGCCAGCAGTAACAGGGGGTTCGAGCAGTACTTC

abundance: NA
j_gene: TRBJ2-5
v_gene: TRBV20-1
d_gene: TRBD1
CDR3aa: CSASRQGLAVETQYF
CDR3nt: TGCAGTGCTAGTAGACAGGGTTTGGCGGTAGAGACCCAGTACTTC

abundance: NA
j_gene: TRBJ1-5
v_gene: TRBV28
d_gene: NA
CDR3aa: CASIDQVPSNQPQHF
CDR3nt: TGTGCCAGCATTGACCAGGTCCCTAGCAATCAGCCCCAGCATTTT

abundance: NA
j_gene: TRBJ1-5
v_gene: TRBV29-1
d_gene: NA
CDR3aa: CSVMDSNNQPQHF
CDR3nt: TGCAGCGTTATGGACAGTAACAATCAGCCCCAGCATTTT

abundance: NA
j_gene: TRBJ1-4
v_gene: TRBV28
d_gene: TRBD1
CDR3aa: CASSLGGTGEVKLFF
CDR3nt: TGTGCCAGCAGTTTAGGAGGGACAGGGGAAGTAAAACTGTTTTTT

abundance: NA
j_gene: TRBJ2-7
v_gene: TRBV27
d_gene: TRBD2
CDR3aa: CASGTRRDFYEQYF
CDR3nt: TGTGCCAGCGGGACTAGGAGGGATTTCTACGAGCAGTACTTC

abundance: NA
j_gene: TRBJ2-5
v_gene: TRBV5-1
d_gene: TRBD2
CDR3aa: CASSLGLAAQETQYF
CDR3nt: TGCGCCAGCAGCTTAGGACTAGCGGCACAAGAGACCCAGTACTTC

abundance: NA
j_gene: TRBJ1-1
v_gene: TRBV28
d_gene: TRBD1
CDR3aa: CATTGGWMNTEAFF
CDR3nt: TGTGCCACCACAGGGGGGTGGATGAACACTGAAGCTTTCTTT

abundance: NA
j_gene: TRBJ2-3
v_gene: TRBV5-6
d_gene: TRBD1
CDR3aa: CASSWGTGRGNTQYF
CDR3nt: TGTGCCAGCAGCTGGGGGACAGGGCGTGGGAATACGCAGTATTTT

abundance: NA
j_gene: TRBJ1-6
v_gene: TRBV2
d_gene: TRBD1
CDR3aa: CASITAGTGRSSPLHF
CDR3nt: TGTGCCAGCATAACAGCGGGGACAGGGAGGTCGTCACCCCTCCACTTT

abundance: NA
j_gene: TRBJ1-5
v_gene: TRBV7-2
d_gene: NA
CDR3aa: CASSPGQPDQPQHF
CDR3nt: TGTGCCAGCAGCCCAGGCCAGCCGGATCAGCCCCAGCATTTT

abundance: NA
j_gene: TRBJ1-1
v_gene: TRBV27
d_gene: NA
CDR3aa: CASSTAGSEAFF
CDR3nt: TGTGCCAGCAGTACCGCAGGGTCTGAAGCTTTCTTT

abundance: NA
j_gene: TRBJ1-2
v_gene: TRBV30
d_gene: TRBD1
CDR3aa: CAWSVQGANYGYTF
CDR3nt: TGTGCCTGGAGTGTACAGGGGGCTAACTATGGCTACACCTTC

abundance: NA
j_gene: TRBJ1-4
v_gene: TRBV28
d_gene: NA
CDR3aa: CASSSGGRDEKLFF
CDR3nt: TGTGCCAGCAGTTCGGGGGGCAGGGATGAAAAACTGTTTTTT

abundance: NA
j_gene: TRBJ2-3
v_gene: TRBV9
d_gene: NA
CDR3aa: CASSVALDPTDTQYF
CDR3nt: TGTGCCAGCAGCGTAGCCCTAGACCCCACAGATACGCAGTATTTT

abundance: NA
j_gene: TRBJ1-1
v_gene: TRBV5-1
d_gene: TRBD1
CDR3aa: CASSLAGGAGTEAFF
CDR3nt: TGCGCCAGCAGCTTGGCAGGGGGCGCGGGAACTGAAGCTTTCTTT

abundance: NA
j_gene: TRBJ2-6
v_gene: TRBV28
d_gene: NA
CDR3aa: CASLTGSGANVLTF
CDR3nt: TGTGCCAGCCTCACAGGGAGCGGGGCCAACGTCCTGACTTTC

abundance: NA
j_gene: TRBJ1-2
v_gene: TRBV15
d_gene: NA
CDR3aa: CATSRERTGSYGYTF
CDR3nt: TGTGCCACCAGCAGAGAGAGGACTGGAAGCTATGGCTACACCTTC

abundance: NA
j_gene: TRBJ2-4
v_gene: TRBV5-8
d_gene: NA
CDR3aa: CASSVSRVGKNIQYF
CDR3nt: TGTGCCAGCAGCGTCAGCAGGGTTGGCAAAAACATTCAGTACTTC

abundance: NA
j_gene: TRBJ2-2
v_gene: TRBV6-2/TRBV6-3
d_gene: TRBD2
CDR3aa: CASSPSPGLANPGELFF
CDR3nt: TGTGCCAGCAGCCCCTCTCCGGGACTAGCGAATCCCGGGGAGCTGTTTTTT

abundance: NA
j_gene: TRBJ2-7
v_gene: TRBV15
d_gene: NA
CDR3aa: CATSIRGISYEQYF
CDR3nt: TGTGCCACCAGCATCCGCGGGATCTCCTACGAGCAGTACTTC

abundance: NA
j_gene: TRBJ1-2
v_gene: TRBV7-9
d_gene: TRBD1
CDR3aa: CASSLAGQSNYGYTF
CDR3nt: TGTGCCAGCAGCTTAGCGGGACAGTCTAACTATGGCTACACCTTC

abundance: NA
j_gene: TRBJ1-5
v_gene: TRBV18
d_gene: TRBD1
CDR3aa: CASSQGTVNQPQHF
CDR3nt: TGTGCCAGCTCACAGGGGACAGTTAATCAGCCCCAGCATTTT

abundance: once
j_gene: TRBJ1-5
v_gene: TRBV11-2
d_gene: NA
CDR3aa: CASSLGRGSNQPQHF
CDR3nt: TGTGCCAGCAGCTTAGGTCGGGGGAGCAATCAGCCCCAGCATTTT

abundance: NA
j_gene: TRBJ2-3
v_gene: TRBV29-1
d_gene: TRBD1
CDR3aa: CSVWTGGDTQYF
CDR3nt: TGCAGCGTTTGGACAGGGGGAGATACGCAGTATTTT

abundance: NA
j_gene: TRBJ1-2
v_gene: TRBV30
d_gene: NA
CDR3aa: CACSDYGYTF
CDR3nt: TGTGCCTGCTCTGACTATGGCTACACCTTC

abundance: NA
j_gene: TRBJ2-5
v_gene: TRBV18
d_gene: TRBD2
CDR3aa: CASSPRAGVGETQYF
CDR3nt: TGTGCCAGCTCGCCCCGGGCGGGAGTAGGAGAGACCCAGTACTTC

abundance: NA
j_gene: TRBJ2-1
v_gene: TRBV6-5
d_gene: NA
CDR3aa: CASSYSGYHEQFF
CDR3nt: TGTGCCAGCAGTTACTCCGGTTACCATGAGCAGTTCTTC

abundance: NA
j_gene: TRBJ2-1
v_gene: TRBV7-3
d_gene: TRBD1
CDR3aa: CASSPTPTTGAEQFF
CDR3nt: TGTGCCAGCAGCCCAACACCAACGACAGGGGCTGAGCAGTTCTTC

abundance: NA
j_gene: TRBJ2-3
v_gene: TRBV4-1
d_gene: NA
CDR3aa: CASSQVFDTQYF
CDR3nt: TGCGCCAGCAGCCAAGTATTTGATACGCAGTATTTT

abundance: NA
j_gene: TRBJ2-3
v_gene: TRBV7-7
d_gene: NA
CDR3aa: CASSLAGEDTQYF
CDR3nt: TGTGCCAGCAGCTTAGCGGGAGAGGATACGCAGTATTTT

abundance: NA
j_gene: TRBJ1-2
v_gene: TRBV19
d_gene: NA
CDR3aa: CASSNPGDGYTF
CDR3nt: TGTGCCAGTAGTAACCCAGGGGATGGCTACACCTTC

abundance: NA
j_gene: TRBJ2-2
v_gene: TRBV6-2/TRBV6-3
d_gene: TRBD2
CDR3aa: CASSYVLPSTSFYTGELFF
CDR3nt: TGTGCCAGCAGTTACGTTCTCCCCTCGACTAGCTTTTACACCGGGGAGCTGTTTTTT

abundance: NA
j_gene: TRBJ2-2
v_gene: TRBV5-5
d_gene: TRBD2
CDR3aa: CASSSRLAGPESGELFF
CDR3nt: TGTGCCAGCAGCTCAAGGCTAGCGGGACCTGAATCCGGGGAGCTGTTTTTT

abundance: once
j_gene: TRBJ1-5
v_gene: TRBV28
d_gene: TRBD1
CDR3aa: CASSPGTGNQPQHF
CDR3nt: TGTGCCAGCAGCCCCGGGACAGGGAATCAGCCCCAGCATTTT

abundance: NA
j_gene: TRBJ1-5
v_gene: TRBV30
d_gene: TRBD1
CDR3aa: CAWSRTGAFNQPQHF
CDR3nt: TGTGCCTGGAGCAGGACAGGGGCTTTCAATCAGCCCCAGCATTTT

abundance: NA
j_gene: TRBJ2-1
v_gene: TRBV18
d_gene: TRBD2
CDR3aa: CASSPRGRAYNEQFF
CDR3nt: TGTGCCAGCTCACCGAGAGGGAGGGCCTACAATGAGCAGTTCTTC

abundance: NA
j_gene: TRBJ2-5
v_gene: TRBV27
d_gene: TRBD1
CDR3aa: CASSTGTGGLQETQYF
CDR3nt: TGTGCCAGCAGTACCGGGACAGGGGGGCTCCAAGAGACCCAGTACTTC

abundance: once
j_gene: TRBJ1-2
v_gene: TRBV6-5
d_gene: TRBD1
CDR3aa: CASSYNRDGTGDGYTF
CDR3nt: TGTGCCAGCAGTTATAATCGCGACGGGACAGGGGATGGCTACACCTTC

abundance: NA
j_gene: TRBJ2-7
v_gene: TRBV9
d_gene: TRBD2
CDR3aa: CASSVAGGPYEQYF
CDR3nt: TGTGCCAGCAGCGTAGCGGGGGGTCCCTACGAGCAGTACTTC

abundance: NA
j_gene: TRBJ1-2
v_gene: TRBV29-1
d_gene: TRBD1
CDR3aa: CSVGQGVGGYTF
CDR3nt: TGCAGCGTTGGACAGGGCGTGGGGGGCTACACCTTC

abundance: NA
j_gene: TRBJ2-5
v_gene: TRBV30
d_gene: NA
CDR3aa: CAWNAGYSGETQYF
CDR3nt: TGTGCCTGGAATGCAGGCTACAGCGGAGAGACCCAGTACTTC

abundance: NA
j_gene: TRBJ1-6
v_gene: TRBV2
d_gene: TRBD1
CDR3aa: CASSGQGAGNSPLHF
CDR3nt: TGTGCCAGCAGTGGACAGGGGGCGGGTAATTCACCCCTCCACTTT

abundance: NA
j_gene: TRBJ1-5
v_gene: TRBV28
d_gene: NA
CDR3aa: CASSFAGNQPQHF
CDR3nt: TGTGCCAGCAGTTTCGCGGGTAATCAGCCCCAGCATTTT

abundance: NA
j_gene: TRBJ1-5
v_gene: TRBV28
d_gene: NA
CDR3aa: CASSFKGPNNQPQHF
CDR3nt: TGTGCCAGCAGTTTTAAGGGGCCGAACAATCAGCCCCAGCATTTT

abundance: NA
j_gene: TRBJ2-5
v_gene: TRBV6-1
d_gene: TRBD2
CDR3aa: CASTSERTSRETQYF
CDR3nt: TGTGCCAGCACCTCTGAGCGGACTAGCCGTGAGACCCAGTACTTC

abundance: NA
j_gene: TRBJ2-1
v_gene: TRBV29-1
d_gene: NA
CDR3aa: CSEGSYNEQFF
CDR3nt: TGCAGCGAAGGGAGCTACAATGAGCAGTTCTTC

abundance: NA
j_gene: TRBJ1-1
v_gene: TRBV19
d_gene: NA
CDR3aa: CASSDRLNTEAFF
CDR3nt: TGTGCCAGTAGTGACCGACTCAACACTGAAGCTTTCTTT

abundance: once
j_gene: TRBJ1-1
v_gene: TRBV28
d_gene: TRBD1
CDR3aa: CASSSPTGENTEAFF
CDR3nt: TGTGCCAGCAGTTCGCCGACAGGGGAGAACACTGAAGCTTTCTTT

abundance: NA
j_gene: TRBJ1-1
v_gene: TRBV2
d_gene: NA
CDR3aa: CASLRWNTEAFF
CDR3nt: TGTGCCAGCCTGCGGTGGAACACTGAAGCTTTCTTT

abundance: NA
j_gene: TRBJ2-7
v_gene: TRBV19
d_gene: NA
CDR3aa: CASSRGWEQYF
CDR3nt: TGTGCCAGTAGTAGAGGCTGGGAGCAGTACTTC

abundance: NA
j_gene: TRBJ2-7
v_gene: TRBV10-3
d_gene: TRBD1
CDR3aa: CAISDIGTDNYEQYF
CDR3nt: TGTGCCATCAGTGATATAGGGACAGACAACTACGAGCAGTACTTC

abundance: NA
j_gene: TRBJ1-3
v_gene: TRBV28
d_gene: TRBD1
CDR3aa: CASSLGDRAFGNTIYF
CDR3nt: TGTGCCAGCAGTTTGGGGGACAGGGCGTTTGGAAACACCATATATTTT

abundance: NA
j_gene: TRBJ2-1
v_gene: TRBV7-9
d_gene: TRBD1
CDR3aa: CAILGQGVNEQFF
CDR3nt: TGTGCCATTCTTGGACAGGGGGTGAATGAGCAGTTCTTC

abundance: NA
j_gene: TRBJ1-4
v_gene: TRBV7-2
d_gene: NA
CDR3aa: CASSVNRASNEKLFF
CDR3nt: TGTGCCAGCAGCGTAAACAGGGCGTCTAATGAAAAACTGTTTTTT

abundance: NA
j_gene: TRBJ1-2
v_gene: TRBV3-1/TRBV3-2
d_gene: NA
CDR3aa: CASSPSGTNYGYTF
CDR3nt: TGTGCCAGCAGTCCCTCGGGTACTAACTATGGCTACACCTTC

abundance: NA
j_gene: TRBJ2-5
v_gene: TRBV30
d_gene: NA
CDR3aa: CAWSGLRVYQRVETQYF
CDR3nt: TGTGCCTGGAGTGGTCTTCGGGTCTATCAGAGGGTGGAGACCCAGTACTTC

abundance: NA
j_gene: TRBJ1-4
v_gene: TRBV4-1
d_gene: NA
CDR3aa: CASSRDDRLGEKLFF
CDR3nt: TGCGCCAGCAGCCGGGATGACAGACTTGGTGAAAAACTGTTTTTT